Listed here are 25 T cell receptor beta chains from one sample, sequenced in a study of somatic mutations in cytotoxic T cells in rheumatoid arthritis. TCRdb's copy holds only in-frame clones and misses some; the assay was immunoSEQ multiplex PCR. The data show about 12,000 clones, 70% to 85% seen once. The specimen sequenced was CD8+ T cells sorted from blood. These receptors all stem from an older man in good health.

The genes are TRBV9 and TRBJ1-2; D call uncertain. Trimming took off 3 bases at V and 7 bases at J, with 7 bases between the two ends. The CDR3 runs 11 residues. In germline, CDR1 is SGDLS, CDR2 YYNGEE. The CDR3 reads CASSGPSGYTF. The CDR3, as DNA: TGTGCCAGCAGCGGACCTAGTGGCTACACCTTC.

The chain carries TRBV14 and TRBJ2-7; 14 bases agree with TRBD2. The J segment lost 5 bases and the V segment lost 3 bases, leaving 3 bases of the junction unmatched. This CDR3 has 15 residues. The germline V gene encodes CDR1 SGHDN and CDR2 FVKESK. CDR3 DNA: TGTGCCAGCAGCCACAGGACTAGCGGGAGGAACGAGCAGTACTTC. It yields the protein CASSHRTSGRNEQYF. Looking up the rest from reference TRBV14 and TRBJ2-7 gives the full variable domain: EAGVTQFPSHSVIEKGQTVTLRCDPISGHDNLYWYRRVMGKEIKFLLHFVKESKQDESGMPNNRFLAERTGGTYSTLKVQPAELEDSGVYFCASSHRTSGRNEQYFGPGTRLTVT.

The chain carries TRBV6-1 and TRBJ2-7, with 7 bases that match TRBD2. The CDR3 runs 16 residues. With V trimmed by 2 bases and J by 2 bases, 9 bases remained unmatched. Germline assignment: CDR1 MNHNS and CDR2 SASEGT. The CDR3 DNA is TGTGCCAGCAGTGAAACCAGCCGGACTAGGCCCTACGAGCAGTACTTC. This gives the protein CASSETSRTRPYEQYF.

The rearrangement uses TRBV9 and TRBJ2-5; 12 bases line up with TRBD2. Unmatched junction bases numbered 3, after V lost 3 bases and J lost 3 bases. This CDR3 is 15 amino acids long. The germline gives CDR1 SGDLS, CDR2 YYNGEE. The CDR3 protein is CASSERTSGEETQYF. For the CDR3, the DNA is TGTGCCAGCAGCGAGCGGACTAGCGGGGAAGAGACCCAGTACTTC.

The V gene is TRBV9, the J gene TRBJ2-4; possibly TRBD1 or TRBD2 for D (6 bases each). Trimming pared 4 bases from V and 1 base from J, leaving 15 bases between. Per germline, CDR1 SGDLS and CDR2 YYNGEE. The CDR3 length is 16 residues. CDR3 nucleotides: TGTGCCAGCAGCCCCGGGGGCGCCGGGGCCAAAAACATTCAGTACTTC. Translating gives CASSPGGAGAKNIQYF.

This clone came up a few times. Relative to the germline gene, one junction end is altered; a read error may explain this. The genes are TRBV7-8 and TRBJ2-5, with 7 bases aligning to TRBD2. The germline V gene encodes CDR1 SGHVS and CDR2 FQNEAQ. This CDR3 contains 13 residues. The CDR3 nucleotides are TGTGCCAGCAGCTTGAGCGGGATGGAGAACCAGTACTTC. It translates to CASSLSGMENQYF.

The genes are TRBV27 and TRBJ2-5, with D unresolved. V lost 2 bases, J lost 9 bases, and 10 bases lay in between. The CDR3 sequence is 12 residues long. Germline CDR1 is MNHEY and CDR2 is SMNVEV (reference sequence). The CDR3 reads CASSLLPGPQYF. CDR3 DNA: TGTGCCAGCAGTTTACTCCCCGGCCCCCAGTACTTC.

The V gene is TRBV27, the J gene TRBJ1-1; the D gene is possibly TRBD1 (6 bases). CDR3 length: 14 amino acids. V was clipped by 5 bases and J by 7 bases, with 17 bases between them. Germline CDR1 and CDR2: MNHEY and SMNVEV (reference sequence). CDR3 region: CASSLARGLLEAFF. The CDR3 bases are TGTGCCAGCAGTCTAGCCAGGGGACTTCTTGAAGCTTTCTTT.

V and J are TRBV28 and TRBJ1-5, with 9 bases that match TRBD1. Germline lookup yields CDR1 MDHEN and CDR2 SYDVKM. V lost 5 bases to trimming and J lost 4 bases; unmatched junction nucleotides: 3. The CDR3 length is 14 residues. CDR3 DNA: TGTGCCAGCAGTACAGGGGGCCTAAATCAGCCCCAGCATTTT. Translated, it gives CASSTGGLNQPQHF.

The chain joins TRBV30 to TRBJ2-1; 10 bases line up with TRBD2. This CDR3 spans 15 amino acids. The V and J ends lost 5 bases and 8 bases, in that order; junction bases with no gene match: 12. Germline CDR1 is GTSNPN and CDR2 is SVGIG (reference sequence). The DNA of the CDR3 is TGTGCCTGGGCTTCGGGACTAGCGCATTTGGATGAGCAGTTCTTC. It translates to CAWASGLAHLDEQFF.

This clone was detected only a few times. This chain uses TRBV5-6 with TRBJ2-5; unclear D gene. Germline V gene lookup returns CDR1 SGHDT and CDR2 YYEEEE. V was trimmed by 2 bases and J by 4 bases, leaving 3 bases between them. The CDR3 sequence is 11 residues long. The CDR3 protein is CASSLRETQYF. The CDR3 DNA reads TGTGCCAGCAGCTTAAGAGAGACCCAGTACTTC.

The chain joins TRBV4-1 to TRBJ2-4; a weak D match, TRBD2 (6 bases). Germline CDR1 and CDR2: MGHRA and YSYEKL. With 4 bases removed from V and 7 bases from J, the gap between germline ends came to 11 bases. The CDR3 runs to 13 residues. For the CDR3, the DNA is TGCGCCAGCAGCCCAGGAGGGGTGAACATTCAGTACTTC. As protein: CASSPGGVNIQYF.

The V and J genes are TRBV19 and TRBJ1-5, with D unclear. Germline CDR1 LNHDA, CDR2 SQIVND (reference sequence). The CDR3 covers 14 residues. Trimming took off 7 bases at V and 2 bases at J, with 12 bases between the two ends. CDR3 protein: CASNEEQGNQPQHF. In DNA, the CDR3 is TGTGCCAGTAATGAGGAACAAGGCAATCAGCCCCAGCATTTT.

The gene calls are TRBV4-3 and TRBJ2-1, with D perhaps assigned TRBD1 or TRBD2 (7 bases each). CDR3 size: 15 residues. CDR1 LGHNA and CDR2 YSLEER come from the germline V gene. The V gene lost 4 bases and the J gene lost 12 bases, with 22 bases spanning the gap. CDR3 DNA: TGCGCCAGCAGCCCCGAGGGGGGGACAGCGGGGCCGCAGTTCTTC. Translated, it gives CASSPEGGTAGPQFF.

This chain joins TRBV5-6 and TRBJ2-5; TRBD2 agrees at 8 bases. V gave up 4 bases and J gave up 4 bases; unmatched junction bases: 9. CDR3 length: 15 amino acids. Germline V gives CDR1 SGHDT, CDR2 YYEEEE. The CDR3 DNA reads as TGTGCCAGCAGCCGGGGGGGAGGGGGTCCAGAGACCCAGTACTTC. This translates into CASSRGGGGPETQYF.

The chain joins TRBV28 to TRBJ1-1; a weak D match, TRBD1 (5 bases). The V end lost 2 bases, the J end lost 3 bases, and 16 bases lay between the germline ends. The CDR3 length is 16 residues. Germline V lookup: CDR1 MDHEN, CDR2 SYDVKM. The CDR3 region has the DNA TGTGCCAGCAGTTTAGAGGGACGGGGTACCGACACTGAAGCTTTCTTT. It translates to CASSLEGRGTDTEAFF.

This clone was picked up a small number of times. The genes are TRBV19 and TRBJ1-1, with D maybe TRBD1 (5 bases). V gave up 6 bases and J gave up 1 base, with 9 bases separating them. The V gene's germline CDR1 is LNHDA and CDR2 SQIVND (reference sequence). The CDR3 contains 13 residues. The CDR3 DNA follows: TGTGCCAGTAGAAGGGGAGGGAACACTGAAGCTTTCTTT. Translating gives CASRRGGNTEAFF.

The table lists this clone with a few counts. The V and J genes are TRBV5-4 and TRBJ1-2; 10 bases match TRBD1. Per germline, CDR1 SGHNT and CDR2 YYREEE (reference sequence). Germline trimming cut 0 bases from V and 4 bases from J; bases unmatched to any gene: 3. The length of the CDR3 is 15 residues. The CDR3 here is CASSLGDRGGYGYTF. DNA of the CDR3: TGTGCCAGCAGCTTGGGGGACAGGGGTGGCTATGGCTACACCTTC. Supplemented by reference TRBV5-4 and TRBJ1-2, the full variable domain reads ETGVTQSPTHLIKTRGQQVTLRCSSQSGHNTVSWYQQALGQGPQFIFQYYREEENGRGNFPPRFSGLQFPNYSSELNVNALELDDSALYLCASSLGDRGGYGYTFGSGTRLTVV.

There are a few counts of this clone. The genes are TRBV27 and TRBJ2-7; tentative D call: TRBD1 (6 bases). The CDR3 is 12 residues long. Germline values: CDR1 MNHEY, CDR2 SMNVEV (reference sequence). V dropped 7 bases and J dropped 7 bases, with 14 bases sitting between them. The DNA for the CDR3 is TGTGCCAGCACCCAAGGGGGTGAAGAGCAGTACTTC. Translating it yields CASTQGGEEQYF.

This clone is categorized as medium-sized. V gene TRBV30 combines with J gene TRBJ2-7; 9 nucleotides line up with TRBD1. The germline CDR1 and CDR2 sequences are GTSNPN and SVGIG (reference sequence). The CDR3 runs 13 residues. Unmatched junction bases numbered 2, after V lost 3 bases and J lost 2 bases. The CDR3 is CAWRGQGTYEQYF. The DNA for the CDR3 is TGTGCCTGGAGGGGACAGGGTACCTACGAGCAGTACTTC.

The chain is built from TRBV7-9 and TRBJ1-1; D gene unclear. CDR1 SEHNR and CDR2 FQNEAQ come from the germline V gene (reference sequence). Trimming shortened V by 5 bases and J by 4 bases, and 20 bases separated the two germline ends. The CDR3 is 16 amino acids. The chain's CDR3 is CASSPWPSEGVTEAFF. CDR3 coding DNA: TGTGCCAGCAGCCCATGGCCCTCGGAGGGTGTCACTGAAGCTTTCTTT.

V gene TRBV19 combines with J gene TRBJ2-1; possibly TRBD2 for D (6 bases). This CDR3 has 14 amino acids. CDR1 LNHDA and CDR2 SQIVND come from the germline V gene (reference sequence). V was cut by 5 bases and J by 3 bases, with 11 bases left in between. The CDR3 bases are TGTGCCAGTAGTCGGGGGTCGCACTACAATGAGCAGTTCTTC. Protein sequence: CASSRGSHYNEQFF.

By share of the sample, this clone is medium-sized (0.01 to 0.1%). This rearrangement joins TRBV27 to TRBJ1-5; D is ambiguous. V shed 3 bases and J shed 4 bases, with 10 bases lying between them. The germline gives CDR1 MNHEY, CDR2 SMNVEV (reference sequence). CDR3 length: 14 amino acids. The CDR3 DNA reads TGTGCCAGCAGTTTTATAGGTTCAAATCAGCCCCAGCATTTT. This encodes CASSFIGSNQPQHF.

The chain carries TRBV2 and TRBJ1-4, with D perhaps TRBD1 (5 bases). The CDR3 has 15 amino acids. Germline V gene sequence: CDR1 SNHLY, CDR2 FYNNEI. V was clipped by 8 bases and J by 4 bases, with 17 bases between them. Written as DNA, the CDR3 is TGTGCCAGCGAAACAGCCTCTGGGGGTAATGAAAAACTGTTTTTT. This translates into CASETASGGNEKLFF.

CDR3 coding DNA: TGTGCCATCAGTGTTCCCGGGCGTTCTTACAATGAGCAGTTCTTC. It codes for CAISVPGRSYNEQFF. The V call is TRBV10-3, the J call TRBJ2-1; no clear D. The length of the CDR3 is 15 residues. Trimming removed 4 bases at V and 4 bases at J, with 14 bases between. Germline values: CDR1 ENHRY, CDR2 SYGVKD.